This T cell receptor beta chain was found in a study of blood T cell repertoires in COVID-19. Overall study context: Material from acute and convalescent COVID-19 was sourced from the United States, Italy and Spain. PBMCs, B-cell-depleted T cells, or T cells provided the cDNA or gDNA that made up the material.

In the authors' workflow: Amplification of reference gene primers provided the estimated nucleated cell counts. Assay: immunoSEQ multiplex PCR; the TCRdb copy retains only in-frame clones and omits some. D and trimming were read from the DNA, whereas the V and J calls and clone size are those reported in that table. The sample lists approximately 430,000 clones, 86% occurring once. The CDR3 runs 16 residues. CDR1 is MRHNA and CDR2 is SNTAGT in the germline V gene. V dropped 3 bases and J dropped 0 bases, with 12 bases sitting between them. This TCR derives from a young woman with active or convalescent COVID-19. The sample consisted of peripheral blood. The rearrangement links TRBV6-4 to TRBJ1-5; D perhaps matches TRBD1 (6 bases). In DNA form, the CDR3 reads TGTGCCAGCAGTGAGTGGACAGTAGATAGCAATCAGCCCCAGCATTTT. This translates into CASSEWTVDSNQPQHF.